Listed below are T cell receptor beta chains from one sample, sequenced in a study of T cell responses to AZD1222 COVID-19 vaccine. This table comes from immunoSEQ multiplex PCR, and its TCRdb copy is limited to in-frame clones, with some not included. The sample holds 100,000 to 120,000 clones; 80% to 95% are singletons and the top ten take approximately 2.7%. The sample here was peripheral blood, taken 28 days after the second AZD1222 dose. The receptors come from an adult who received the AZD1222 COVID-19 vaccine. Both conserved end residues are part of each CDR3. The order of the fields is clone size, V gene, D gene, J gene, CDR3 length, CDR3 protein, CDR3 DNA. A D gene is named only where the DNA matches it firmly. The size entry is marked missing in some rows and otherwise reads once, few, many or a size class.

size: -
V: TRBV4-3
D: TRBD1
J: TRBJ1-2
length: 15
CDR3: CASSPRQGNVYGYTF
DNA: TGCGCCAGCAGCCCCCGACAGGGGAATGTGTATGGCTACACCTTC

size: -
V: TRBV7-2
D: TRBD1
J: TRBJ2-7
length: 14
CDR3: CASSLGGRGRGQYF
DNA: TGTGCCAGCAGCTTAGGTGGCAGGGGGCGCGGGCAGTACTTC

size: -
V: TRBV6-4
D: -
J: TRBJ2-2
length: 15
CDR3: CASSETGLDTGELFF
DNA: TGTGCCAGCAGTGAAACGGGGCTTGACACCGGGGAGCTGTTTTTT

size: -
V: TRBV6-6
D: -
J: TRBJ2-7
length: 15
CDR3: CASSYDPGTAYEQYF
DNA: TGTGCCAGCAGTTACGACCCCGGGACGGCCTACGAGCAGTACTTC

size: once
V: TRBV5-1
D: -
J: TRBJ2-7
length: 13
CDR3: CASSFSLGYEQYF
DNA: TGCGCCAGCAGCTTCAGCTTAGGGTACGAGCAGTACTTC

size: -
V: TRBV12-3/TRBV12-4
D: -
J: TRBJ1-5
length: 12
CDR3: CATSGVNQPQHF
DNA: TGTGCCACCTCCGGCGTCAATCAGCCCCAGCATTTT

size: -
V: TRBV7-9
D: TRBD2
J: TRBJ2-7
length: 16
CDR3: CASSPRDYPRPYEQYF
DNA: TGTGCCAGCAGCCCGCGGGACTACCCAAGGCCCTACGAGCAGTACTTC

size: -
V: TRBV5-5
D: TRBD2
J: TRBJ2-4
length: 17
CDR3: CASRHLGGARGKNIQYF
DNA: TGTGCCAGCAGACACCTCGGGGGGGCTAGAGGCAAAAACATTCAGTACTTC

size: -
V: TRBV2
D: TRBD1
J: TRBJ2-7
length: 14
CDR3: CASRNRGTNYEQYF
DNA: TGTGCCAGCAGAAACAGGGGGACCAACTACGAGCAGTACTTC

size: -
V: TRBV20-1
D: -
J: TRBJ2-2
length: 14
CDR3: CSASDPLGTGELFF
DNA: TGCAGTGCTAGTGACCCCCTGGGGACCGGGGAGCTGTTTTTT

size: -
V: TRBV7-9
D: -
J: TRBJ2-1
length: 13
CDR3: CASSIPGHNEQFF
DNA: TGTGCCAGCAGCATTCCGGGACACAATGAGCAGTTCTTC

size: -
V: TRBV6-5
D: -
J: TRBJ2-1
length: 15
CDR3: CASRGRGGPVNEQFF
DNA: TGTGCCAGCAGGGGCAGGGGGGGGCCGGTCAATGAGCAGTTCTTC